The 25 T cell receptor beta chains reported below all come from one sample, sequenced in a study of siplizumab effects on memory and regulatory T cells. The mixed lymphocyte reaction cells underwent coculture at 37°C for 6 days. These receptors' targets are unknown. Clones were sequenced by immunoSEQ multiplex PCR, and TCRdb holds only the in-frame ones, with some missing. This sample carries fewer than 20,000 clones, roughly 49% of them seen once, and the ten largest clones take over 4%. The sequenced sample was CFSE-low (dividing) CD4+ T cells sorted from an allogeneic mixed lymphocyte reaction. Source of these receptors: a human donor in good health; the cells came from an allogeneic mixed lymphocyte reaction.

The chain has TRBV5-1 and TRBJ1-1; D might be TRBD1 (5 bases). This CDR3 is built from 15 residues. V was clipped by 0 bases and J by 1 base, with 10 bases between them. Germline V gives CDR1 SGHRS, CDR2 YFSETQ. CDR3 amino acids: CASSLAGLENTEAFF. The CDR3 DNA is TGCGCCAGCAGCTTGGCAGGGTTAGAGAACACTGAAGCTTTCTTT.

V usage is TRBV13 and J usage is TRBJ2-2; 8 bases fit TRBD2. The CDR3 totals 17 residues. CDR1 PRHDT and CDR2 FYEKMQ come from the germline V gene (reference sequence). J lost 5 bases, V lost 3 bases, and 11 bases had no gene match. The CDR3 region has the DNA TGTGCCAGCAGCTTTAAGGGACTAGGATTTGGGACCGGGGAGCTGTTTTTT. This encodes CASSFKGLGFGTGELFF.

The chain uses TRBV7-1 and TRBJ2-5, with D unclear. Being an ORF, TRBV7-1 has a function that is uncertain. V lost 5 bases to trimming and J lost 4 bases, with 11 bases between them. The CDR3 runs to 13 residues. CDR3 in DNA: TGTGCCAGCAGCCCAGTCGTTGCAGAGACCCAGTACTTC. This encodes CASSPVVAETQYF.

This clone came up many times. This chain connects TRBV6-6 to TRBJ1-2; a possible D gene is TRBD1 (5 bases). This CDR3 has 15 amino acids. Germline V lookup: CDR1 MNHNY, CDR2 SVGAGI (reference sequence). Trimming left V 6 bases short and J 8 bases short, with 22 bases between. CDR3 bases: TGTGCCAGCAGGGGGGATATGACGGGCGAGGGCGGCTACACCTTC. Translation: CASRGDMTGEGGYTF.

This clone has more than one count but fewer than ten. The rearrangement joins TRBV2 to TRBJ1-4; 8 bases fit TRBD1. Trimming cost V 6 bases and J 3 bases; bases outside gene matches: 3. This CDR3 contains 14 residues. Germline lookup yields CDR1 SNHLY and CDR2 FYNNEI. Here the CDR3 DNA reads TGTGCCAGCAGCGAGGACAGGGCTAATGAAAAACTGTTTTTT. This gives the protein CASSEDRANEKLFF.

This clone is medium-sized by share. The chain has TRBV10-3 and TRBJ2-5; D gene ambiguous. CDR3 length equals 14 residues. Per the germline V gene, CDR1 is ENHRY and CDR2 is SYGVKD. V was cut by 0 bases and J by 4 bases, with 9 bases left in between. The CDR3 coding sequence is TGTGCCATCAGTGAGTCTGGGCAGCCAGAGACCCAGTACTTC. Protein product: CAISESGQPETQYF.

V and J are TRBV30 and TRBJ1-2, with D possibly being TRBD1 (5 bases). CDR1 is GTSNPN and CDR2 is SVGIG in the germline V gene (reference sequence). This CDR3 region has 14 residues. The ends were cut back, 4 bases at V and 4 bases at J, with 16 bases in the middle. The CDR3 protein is CAWKVGTATYGYTF. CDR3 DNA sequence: TGTGCCTGGAAGGTAGGGACGGCGACCTATGGCTACACCTTC.

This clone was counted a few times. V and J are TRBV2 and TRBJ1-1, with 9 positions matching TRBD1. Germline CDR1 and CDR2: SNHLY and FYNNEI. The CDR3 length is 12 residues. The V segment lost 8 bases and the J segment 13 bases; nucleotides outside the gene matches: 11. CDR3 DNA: TGTGCCAGCTTTTCGGCGACAGGGGGAGGTTTCTTT. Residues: CASFSATGGGFF.

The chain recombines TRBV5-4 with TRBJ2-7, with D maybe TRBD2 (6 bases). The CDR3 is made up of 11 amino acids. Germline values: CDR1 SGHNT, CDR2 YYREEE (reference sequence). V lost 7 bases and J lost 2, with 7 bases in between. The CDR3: CASRETYEQYF. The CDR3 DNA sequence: TGTGCCAGCCGGGAGACCTACGAGCAGTACTTC.

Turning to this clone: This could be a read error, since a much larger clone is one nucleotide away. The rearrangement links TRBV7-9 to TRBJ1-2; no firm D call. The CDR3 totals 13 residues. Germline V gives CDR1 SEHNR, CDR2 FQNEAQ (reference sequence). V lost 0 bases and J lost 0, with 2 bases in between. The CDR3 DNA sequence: TGTGCCAGCAGCTTAGCAGCTAACTATGGCTACACCTTC. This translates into CASSLAANYGYTF.

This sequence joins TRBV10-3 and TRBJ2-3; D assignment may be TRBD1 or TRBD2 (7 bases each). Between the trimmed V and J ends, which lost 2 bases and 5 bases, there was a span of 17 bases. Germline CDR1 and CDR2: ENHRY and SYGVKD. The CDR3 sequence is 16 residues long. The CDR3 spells CAISETQGGGRDTQYF. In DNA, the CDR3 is TGTGCCATCAGTGAGACCCAGGGGGGGGGCAGAGATACGCAGTATTTT.

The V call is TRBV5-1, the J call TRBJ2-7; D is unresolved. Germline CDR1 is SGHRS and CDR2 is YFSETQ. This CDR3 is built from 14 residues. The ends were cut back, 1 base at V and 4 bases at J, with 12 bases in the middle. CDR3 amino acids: CASSLLTALYEQYF. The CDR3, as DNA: TGCGCCAGCAGCTTGTTAACAGCTTTGTACGAGCAGTACTTC.

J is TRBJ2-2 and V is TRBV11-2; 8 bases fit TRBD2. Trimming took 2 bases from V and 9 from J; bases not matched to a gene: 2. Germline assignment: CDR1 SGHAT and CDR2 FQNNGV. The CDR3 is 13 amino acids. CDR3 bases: TGTGCCAGCAGCTTAAGCGGGGGTTGGGAGCTGTTTTTT. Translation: CASSLSGGWELFF.

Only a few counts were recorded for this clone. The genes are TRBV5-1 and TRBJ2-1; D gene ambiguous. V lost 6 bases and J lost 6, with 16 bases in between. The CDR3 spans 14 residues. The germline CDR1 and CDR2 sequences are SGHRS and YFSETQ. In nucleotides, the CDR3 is TGCGCCAGCACATTAGCCCCCCCTGCCAATGAGCAGTTCTTC. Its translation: CASTLAPPANEQFF.

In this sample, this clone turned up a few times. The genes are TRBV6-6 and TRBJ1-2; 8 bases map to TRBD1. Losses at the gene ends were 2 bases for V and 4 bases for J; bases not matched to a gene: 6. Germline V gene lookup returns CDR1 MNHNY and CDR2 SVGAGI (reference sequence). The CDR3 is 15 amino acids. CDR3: CASSYDHTGGYGYTF. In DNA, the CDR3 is TGTGCCAGCAGTTACGACCACACAGGGGGCTATGGCTACACCTTC.

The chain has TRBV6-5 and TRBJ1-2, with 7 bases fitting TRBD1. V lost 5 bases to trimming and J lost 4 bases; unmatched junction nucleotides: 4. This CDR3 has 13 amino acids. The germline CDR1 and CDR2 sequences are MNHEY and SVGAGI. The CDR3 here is CASSLGQLYGYTF. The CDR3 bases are TGTGCCAGCAGTCTGGGACAGCTCTATGGCTACACCTTC.

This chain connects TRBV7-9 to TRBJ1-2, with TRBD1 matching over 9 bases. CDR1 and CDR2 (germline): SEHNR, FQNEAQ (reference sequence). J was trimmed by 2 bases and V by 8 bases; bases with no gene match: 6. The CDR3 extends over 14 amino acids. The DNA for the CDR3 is TGTGCCAGCCGGAGACAGGGGGGCAACTATGGCTACACCTTC. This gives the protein CASRRQGGNYGYTF.

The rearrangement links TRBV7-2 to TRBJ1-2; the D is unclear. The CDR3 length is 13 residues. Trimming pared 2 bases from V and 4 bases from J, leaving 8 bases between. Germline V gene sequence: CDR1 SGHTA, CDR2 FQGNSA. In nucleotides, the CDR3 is TGTGCCAGCAGCTTATACGGTACCTATGGCTACACCTTC. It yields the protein CASSLYGTYGYTF.

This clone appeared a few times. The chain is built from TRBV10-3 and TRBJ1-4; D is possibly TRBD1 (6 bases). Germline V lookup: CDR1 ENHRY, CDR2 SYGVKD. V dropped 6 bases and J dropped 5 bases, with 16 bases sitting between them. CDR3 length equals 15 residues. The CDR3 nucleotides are TGTGCCATCAGCGACTATACAGGGTGGAATGAAAAACTGTTTTTT. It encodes CAISDYTGWNEKLFF.

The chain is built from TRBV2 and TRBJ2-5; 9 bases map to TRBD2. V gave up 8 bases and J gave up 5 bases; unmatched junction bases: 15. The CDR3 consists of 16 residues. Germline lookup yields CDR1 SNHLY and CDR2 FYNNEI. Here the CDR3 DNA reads TGTGCCAGCGCAATCTCCCTAGTAGCGGGAGCGGAGACCCAGTACTTC. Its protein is CASAISLVAGAETQYF.

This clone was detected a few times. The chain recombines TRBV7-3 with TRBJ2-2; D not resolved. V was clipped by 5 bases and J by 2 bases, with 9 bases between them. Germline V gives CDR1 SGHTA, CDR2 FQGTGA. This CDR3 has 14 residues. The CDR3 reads CASSPDPNTGELFF. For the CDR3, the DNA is TGTGCCAGCAGCCCCGACCCAAACACCGGGGAGCTGTTTTTT.

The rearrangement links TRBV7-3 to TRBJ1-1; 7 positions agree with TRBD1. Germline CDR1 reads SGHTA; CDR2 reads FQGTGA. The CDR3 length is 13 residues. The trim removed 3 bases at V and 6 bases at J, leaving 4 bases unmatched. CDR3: CASSFTGAAEAFF. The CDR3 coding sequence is TGTGCCAGCAGCTTCACAGGGGCCGCTGAAGCTTTCTTT.

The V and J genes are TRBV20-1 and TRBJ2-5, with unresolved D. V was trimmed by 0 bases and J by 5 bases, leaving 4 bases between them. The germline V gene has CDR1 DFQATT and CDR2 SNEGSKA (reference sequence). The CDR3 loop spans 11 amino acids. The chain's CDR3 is CSARDPETQYF. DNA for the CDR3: TGCAGTGCTAGAGATCCGGAGACCCAGTACTTC.

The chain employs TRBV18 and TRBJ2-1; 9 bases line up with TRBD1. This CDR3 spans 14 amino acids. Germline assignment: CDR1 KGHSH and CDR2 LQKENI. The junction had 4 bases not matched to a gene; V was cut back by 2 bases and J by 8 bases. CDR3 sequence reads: CASSPGTGWHEQFF. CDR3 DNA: TGTGCCAGCTCACCAGGGACAGGGTGGCATGAGCAGTTCTTC.

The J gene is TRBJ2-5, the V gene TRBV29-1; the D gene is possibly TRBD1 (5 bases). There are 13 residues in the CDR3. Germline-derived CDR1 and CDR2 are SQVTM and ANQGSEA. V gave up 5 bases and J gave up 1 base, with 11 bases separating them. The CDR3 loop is CSVLTVSQETQYF. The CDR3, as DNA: TGCAGCGTTCTGACAGTGAGCCAAGAGACCCAGTACTTC.